This T cell receptor beta chain was identified in a study of T cells in Graves' hyperthyroidism and ophthalmopathy. In its sample, this clonotype was seen once. As yet, its antigen is unknown. Because it lacks the conserved phenylalanine or tryptophan at the end, this CDR3 is likely a read error. The limits of the CDR3 on the DNA are not certain, so only TCRdb's listed CDR3 is given. Inclusive of both ends, the CDR3 amounts to 8 amino acids. CDR1 and CDR2 (germline): SGHRS, YFSETQ. RNA transcripts gave rise to amplified TCR beta CDR3 regions. Carried out on the TCR CDR3, a first-round RT-PCR used the HTBI primer set. TCRdb itself ran the multiplex PCR reads through MiXCR, one entry per CDR3 protein. The sample holds fewer than 750,000 distinct CDR3 sequences; about half are singletons and the top ten take more than 7%. Study outcomes and limitations: Ophthalmopathy prediction by the model preceded onset by a median about 6 months. Blood samples included most of the expanded thyroid clonotypes exceeding 0.001.

Those with hyperthyroidism were 18 to 65 years old, newly diagnosed, and ill for under 2 months. Clinical symptoms, serum thyroxine, TRAb, thyroid ultrasound and orbital computed tomography established diagnosis. The sequenced sample consisted of peripheral blood or thyroid tissue (not recorded which). This sequence was found in a woman younger than 35 with Graves' hyperthyroidism. V is TRBV5-1 and J is TRBJ1-1. The CDR3 is CASSLESL.